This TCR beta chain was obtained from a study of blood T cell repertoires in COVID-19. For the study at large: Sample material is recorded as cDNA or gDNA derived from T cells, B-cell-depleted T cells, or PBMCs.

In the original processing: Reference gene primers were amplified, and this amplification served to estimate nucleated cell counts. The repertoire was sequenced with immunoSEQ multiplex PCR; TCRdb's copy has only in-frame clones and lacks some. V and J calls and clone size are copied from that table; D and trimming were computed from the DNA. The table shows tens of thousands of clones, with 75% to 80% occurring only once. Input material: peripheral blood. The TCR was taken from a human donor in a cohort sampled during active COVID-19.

The CDR3 DNA sequence: TGTGCCAGCAGCTTAGGGACAGGGGAAAAACTGTTTTTT. Translation: CASSLGTGEKLFF. The chain recombines TRBV5-6 with TRBJ1-4; 9 bases agree with TRBD1. Germline trimming cut 2 bases from V and 8 bases from J; bases unmatched to any gene: 1. The CDR3 covers 13 residues. The germline V gene has CDR1 SGHDT and CDR2 YYEEEE. Supplemented by reference TRBV5-6 and TRBJ1-4, the full variable domain reads DAGVTQSPTHLIKTRGQQVTLRCSPKSGHDTVSWYQQALGQGPQFIFQYYEEEERQRGNFPDRFSGHQFPNYSSELNVNALLLGDSALYLCASSLGTGEKLFFGSGTQLSVL.